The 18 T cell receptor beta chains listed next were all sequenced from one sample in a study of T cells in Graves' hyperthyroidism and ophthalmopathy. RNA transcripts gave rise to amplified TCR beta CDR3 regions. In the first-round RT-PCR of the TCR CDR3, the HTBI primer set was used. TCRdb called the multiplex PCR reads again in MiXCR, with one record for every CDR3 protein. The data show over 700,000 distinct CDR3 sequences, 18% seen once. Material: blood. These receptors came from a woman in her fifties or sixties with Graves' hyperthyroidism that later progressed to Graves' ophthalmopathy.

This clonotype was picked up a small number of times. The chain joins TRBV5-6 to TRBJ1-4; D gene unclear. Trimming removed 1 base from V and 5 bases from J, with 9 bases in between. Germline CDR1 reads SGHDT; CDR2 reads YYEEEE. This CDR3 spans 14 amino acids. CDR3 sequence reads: CASSLRLGNEKLFF. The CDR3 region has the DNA TGTGCCAGCAGCTTGCGACTGGGGAATGAAAAACTGTTTTTT.

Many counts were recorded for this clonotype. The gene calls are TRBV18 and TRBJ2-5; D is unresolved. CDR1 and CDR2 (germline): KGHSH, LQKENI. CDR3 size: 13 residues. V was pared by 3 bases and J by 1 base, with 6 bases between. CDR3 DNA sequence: TGTGCCAGCTCACCGAAGCGCCAAGAGACCCAGTACTTC. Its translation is CASSPKRQETQYF.

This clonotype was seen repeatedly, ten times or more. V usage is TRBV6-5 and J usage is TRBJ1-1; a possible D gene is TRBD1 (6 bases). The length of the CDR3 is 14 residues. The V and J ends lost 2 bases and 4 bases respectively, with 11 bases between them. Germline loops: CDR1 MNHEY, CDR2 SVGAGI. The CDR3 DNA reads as TGTGCCAGCAGTTACCAGGGGTTTGGCACTGAAGCTTTCTTT. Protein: CASSYQGFGTEAFF.

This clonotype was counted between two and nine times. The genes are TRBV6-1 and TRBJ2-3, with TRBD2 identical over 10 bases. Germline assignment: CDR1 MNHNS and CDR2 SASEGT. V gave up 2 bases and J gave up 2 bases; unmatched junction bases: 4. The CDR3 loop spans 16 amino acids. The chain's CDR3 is CASSETLAGATDTQYF. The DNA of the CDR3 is TGTGCCAGCAGTGAAACCCTAGCGGGGGCCACAGATACGCAGTATTTT.

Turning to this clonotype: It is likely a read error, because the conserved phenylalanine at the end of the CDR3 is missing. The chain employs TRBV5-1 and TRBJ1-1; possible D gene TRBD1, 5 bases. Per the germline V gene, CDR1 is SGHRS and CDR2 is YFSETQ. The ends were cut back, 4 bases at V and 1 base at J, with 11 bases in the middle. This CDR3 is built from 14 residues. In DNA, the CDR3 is TGCGCCAGCAGCCTATGGGACCCGAACACTGAAGCTTTCTCT. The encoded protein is CASSLWDPNTEAFS.

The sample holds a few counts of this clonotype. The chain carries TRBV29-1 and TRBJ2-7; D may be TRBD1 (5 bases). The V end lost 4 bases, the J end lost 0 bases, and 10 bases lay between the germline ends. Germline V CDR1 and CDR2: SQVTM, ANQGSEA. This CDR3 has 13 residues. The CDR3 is CSVAPQDSYEQYF. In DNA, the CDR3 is TGCAGCGTTGCCCCACAGGACTCCTACGAGCAGTACTTC.

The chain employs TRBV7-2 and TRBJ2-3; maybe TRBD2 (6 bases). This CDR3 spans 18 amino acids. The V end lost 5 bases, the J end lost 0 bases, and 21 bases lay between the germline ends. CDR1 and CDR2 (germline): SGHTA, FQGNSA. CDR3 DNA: TGTGCCAGCAGCCGCGTGGTGGGGGGAGGACTTAGCACAGATACGCAGTATTTT. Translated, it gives CASSRVVGGGLSTDTQYF. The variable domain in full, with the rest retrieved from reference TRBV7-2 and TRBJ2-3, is GAGVSQSPSNKVTEKGKDVELRCDPISGHTALYWYRQSLGQGLEFLIYFQGNSAPDKSGLPSDRFSAERTGGSVSTLTIQRTQQEDSAVYLCASSRVVGGGLSTDTQYFGPGTRLTVL.

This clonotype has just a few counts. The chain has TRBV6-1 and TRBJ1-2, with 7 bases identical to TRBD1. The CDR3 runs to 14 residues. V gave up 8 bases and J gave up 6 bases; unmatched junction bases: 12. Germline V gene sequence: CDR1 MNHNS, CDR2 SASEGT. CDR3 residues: CASGPSGTVHGYTF. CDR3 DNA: TGTGCCAGCGGACCGTCCGGGACAGTTCATGGCTACACCTTC.

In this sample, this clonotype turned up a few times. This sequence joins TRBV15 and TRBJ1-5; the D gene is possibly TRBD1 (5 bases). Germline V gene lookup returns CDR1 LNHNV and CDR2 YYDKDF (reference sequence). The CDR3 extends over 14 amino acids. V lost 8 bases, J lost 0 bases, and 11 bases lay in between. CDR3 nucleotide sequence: TGTGCCACCGGGGGAGGGCGTAGCAATCAGCCCCAGCATTTT. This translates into CATGGGRSNQPQHF.

CDR3 nucleotide sequence: TGTGCCAGCAGCCCCATGGGGGTCACAGATACGCAGTATTTT. As protein: CASSPMGVTDTQYF. The chain is built from TRBV6-1 and TRBJ2-3; D might be TRBD1 or TRBD2, each matching 5 bases. The CDR3 spans 14 residues. Per the germline V gene, CDR1 is MNHNS and CDR2 is SASEGT. V dropped 6 bases and J dropped 2 bases, with 12 bases sitting between them.

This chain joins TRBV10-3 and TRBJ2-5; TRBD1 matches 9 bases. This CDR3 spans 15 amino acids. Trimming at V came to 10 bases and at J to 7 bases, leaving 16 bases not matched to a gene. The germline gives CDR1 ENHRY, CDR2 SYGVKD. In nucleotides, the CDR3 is TGTGCCACGGGGGACAGGGAAACGGGGGAGGGGACCCAGTACTTC. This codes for CATGDRETGEGTQYF.

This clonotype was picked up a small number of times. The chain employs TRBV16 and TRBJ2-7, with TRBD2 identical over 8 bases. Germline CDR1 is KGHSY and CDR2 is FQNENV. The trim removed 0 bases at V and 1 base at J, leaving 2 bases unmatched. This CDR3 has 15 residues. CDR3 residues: CASSQSPSGSYEQYF. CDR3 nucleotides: TGTGCCAGCAGCCAATCCCCTAGCGGGTCCTACGAGCAGTACTTC.

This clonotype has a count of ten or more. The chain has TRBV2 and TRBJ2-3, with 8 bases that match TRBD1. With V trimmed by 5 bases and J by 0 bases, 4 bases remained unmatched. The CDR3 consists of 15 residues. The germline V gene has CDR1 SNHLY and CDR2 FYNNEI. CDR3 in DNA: TGTGCCAGCAGTAGACAGGGGACTAGCACAGATACGCAGTATTTT. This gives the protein CASSRQGTSTDTQYF.

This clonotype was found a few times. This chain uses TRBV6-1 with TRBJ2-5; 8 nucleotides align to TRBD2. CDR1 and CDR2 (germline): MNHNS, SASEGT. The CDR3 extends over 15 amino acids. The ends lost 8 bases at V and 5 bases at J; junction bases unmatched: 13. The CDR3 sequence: CASSISGALSETQYF. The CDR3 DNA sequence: TGTGCCAGCTCCATTAGCGGGGCCCTCTCGGAGACCCAGTACTTC.

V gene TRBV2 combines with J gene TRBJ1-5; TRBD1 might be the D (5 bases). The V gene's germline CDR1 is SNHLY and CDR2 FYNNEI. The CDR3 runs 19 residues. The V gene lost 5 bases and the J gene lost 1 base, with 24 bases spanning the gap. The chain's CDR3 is CASSTQKDHPGGSNQPQHF. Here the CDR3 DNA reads TGTGCCAGCAGTACACAAAAAGACCATCCGGGGGGAAGCAATCAGCCCCAGCATTTT.

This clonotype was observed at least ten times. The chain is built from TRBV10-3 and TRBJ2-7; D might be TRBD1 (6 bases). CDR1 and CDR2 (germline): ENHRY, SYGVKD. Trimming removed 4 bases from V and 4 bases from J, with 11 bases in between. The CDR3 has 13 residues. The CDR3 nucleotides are TGTGCCATCAGTGCGAACAGGGCTTACGAGCAGTACTTC. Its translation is CAISANRAYEQYF.

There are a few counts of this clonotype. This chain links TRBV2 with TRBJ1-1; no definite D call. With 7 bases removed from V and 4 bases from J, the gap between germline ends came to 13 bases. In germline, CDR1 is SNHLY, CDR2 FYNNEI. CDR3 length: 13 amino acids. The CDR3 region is CASNLLFGTEAFF. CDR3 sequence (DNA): TGTGCCAGCAATCTCTTGTTTGGCACTGAAGCTTTCTTT.

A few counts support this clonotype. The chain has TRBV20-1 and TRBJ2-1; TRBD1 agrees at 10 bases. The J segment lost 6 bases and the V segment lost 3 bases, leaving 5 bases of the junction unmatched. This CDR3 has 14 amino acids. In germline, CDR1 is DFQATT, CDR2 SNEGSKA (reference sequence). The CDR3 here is CSARDRGRGNEQFF. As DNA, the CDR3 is TGCAGTGCTAGGGACAGGGGGAGAGGCAATGAGCAGTTCTTC.